A single sample gave rise to the 16 T cell receptor beta chains below, sequenced in a study of cytomegalovirus exposure and HLA in healthy donors. The study ran its PCR with 60 Vbeta and 13 Jbeta primers. Produced via immunoSEQ multiplex PCR; TCRdb's table is partial and in-frame only. Of 150,000 to 200,000 clones detected, 76% appear once; the ten largest clones hold about 1.5%. Input material: PBMCs. The receptors were sampled from a man younger than 30 in good health and CMV-seronegative.

This chain joins TRBV19 and TRBJ2-2, with a weak D call TRBD1 (6 bases). This CDR3 contains 13 residues. V lost 6 bases to trimming and J lost 1 base, with 6 bases between them. Per germline, CDR1 LNHDA and CDR2 SQIVND (reference sequence). The CDR3, as DNA: TGTGCCAGTAGGGACAGGAACACCGGGGAGCTGTTTTTT. Protein: CASRDRNTGELFF. Based on the CDR3 plus reference TRBV19 and TRBJ2-2, the full variable domain is DGGITQSPKYLFRKEGQNVTLSCEQNLNHDAMYWYRQDPGQGLRLIYYSQIVNDFQKGDIAEGYSVSREKKESFPLTVTSAQKNPTAFYLCASRDRNTGELFFGEGSRLTVL.

This sequence joins TRBV10-3 and TRBJ1-1, with D unresolved. V dropped 11 bases and J dropped 0 bases, with 13 bases sitting between them. The CDR3 contains 13 residues. Germline V CDR1 and CDR2: ENHRY, SYGVKD. CDR3 residues: CAAKQRVNTEAFF. In DNA form, the CDR3 reads TGTGCCGCCAAACAGAGAGTGAACACTGAAGCTTTCTTT.

The rearrangement uses TRBV2 and TRBJ1-2; 7 bases map to TRBD1. V lost 3 bases and J lost 6; bases outside the gene matches: 7. The CDR3 consists of 14 residues. Germline CDR1 and CDR2: SNHLY and FYNNEI. CDR3 region: CASSDDRAVNGYTF. The CDR3 DNA is TGTGCCAGCAGTGATGACAGGGCCGTTAATGGCTACACCTTC.

This chain uses TRBV7-9 with TRBJ2-7; TRBD2 is a possible D gene (6 bases). The CDR3 extends over 17 amino acids. Trimming pared 1 base from V and 0 bases from J, leaving 16 bases between. Germline V lookup: CDR1 SEHNR, CDR2 FQNEAQ (reference sequence). CDR3: CASSLVEGKRYSYEQYF. The DNA for the CDR3 is TGTGCCAGCAGCTTAGTGGAGGGTAAACGCTACTCCTACGAGCAGTACTTC.

This clone has just a few counts. V usage is TRBV25-1 and J usage is TRBJ1-1, with D possibly being TRBD1 (5 bases). Germline-derived CDR1 and CDR2 are MGHDK and SYGVNS. V was trimmed by 4 bases and J by 7 bases, leaving 16 bases between them. CDR3 length equals 14 residues. The CDR3 DNA sequence: TGTGCCAGCAGTGGGCAGGGAGGGAAGTTTGAAGCTTTCTTT. It encodes CASSGQGGKFEAFF. Drawing the rest from reference TRBV25-1 and TRBJ1-1, the complete variable domain is EADIYQTPRYLVIGTGKKITLECSQTMGHDKMYWYQQDPGMELHLIHYSYGVNSTEKGDLSSESTVSRIRTEHFPLTLESARPSHTSQYLCASSGQGGKFEAFFGQGTRLTVV.

This clone was counted ten times or more. The sample carries other DNA sequences with the same CDR3. The chain links TRBV6-4 to TRBJ2-1; weak D call: TRBD2 (6 bases). The germline V gene has CDR1 MRHNA and CDR2 SNTAGT. V lost 0 bases and J lost 0, with 6 bases in between. The CDR3 spans 15 residues. The CDR3 sequence is CASSDSSGSYNEQFF. The CDR3 DNA sequence: TGTGCCAGCAGTGACTCTAGCGGCTCCTACAATGAGCAGTTCTTC.

This CDR3 is CASSVAGDGYTF. As DNA, the CDR3 is TGTGCCAGCAGCGTAGCGGGGGATGGCTACACCTTC. The chain couples TRBV9 to TRBJ1-2, with D possibly TRBD1 on 5 matching bases. Trimming took 0 bases from V and 6 from J, leaving 6 bases between them. The CDR3 is 12 residues long. CDR1 is SGDLS and CDR2 is YYNGEE in the germline V gene.

This clone turned up a few times. V and J are TRBV2 and TRBJ2-7, with D perhaps matching TRBD2 (5 bases). The CDR3 is 14 amino acids. The germline CDR1 and CDR2 sequences are SNHLY and FYNNEI. V lost 10 bases and J 3 bases, leaving 19 bases between the germline ends. CDR3 in amino acids: CATLEGRVLYEQYF. The CDR3 bases are TGTGCCACCTTGGAAGGGAGAGTTCTCTACGAGCAGTACTTC. Full variable domain (missing parts from reference TRBV2 and TRBJ2-7): EPEVTQTPSHQVTQMGQEVILRCVPISNHLYFYWYRQILGQKVEFLVSFYNNEISEKSEIFDDQFSVERPDGSNFTLKIRSTKLEDSAMYFCATLEGRVLYEQYFGPGTRLTVT.

The rearrangement uses TRBV6-5 and TRBJ2-7; TRBD2 aligns across 10 bases. The CDR3 consists of 15 residues. CDR1 and CDR2 from the germline V gene are MNHEY and SVGAGI. Unmatched junction bases numbered 8, after V lost 6 bases and J lost 3 bases. In DNA, the CDR3 is TGTGCCAGCAGGTCTGTAGCGGGAGGCCTCTACGAGCAGTACTTC. Its translation is CASRSVAGGLYEQYF.

This clone came up once. The rearrangement links TRBV5-1 to TRBJ1-2; D uncertain. CDR1 SGHRS and CDR2 YFSETQ come from the germline V gene. Trimming removed 3 bases at V and 3 bases at J, with 15 bases between. There are 15 residues in the CDR3. The CDR3 bases are TGCGCCAGCAGCTCGGGGAGGATAGAGGACTATGGCTACACCTTC. It specifies CASSSGRIEDYGYTF.

This clone was counted only a few times. J is TRBJ1-4 and V is TRBV28, with a possible D match to TRBD1 (6 bases). V was clipped by 5 bases and J by 0 bases, with 16 bases between them. Germline CDR1 and CDR2: MDHEN and SYDVKM. The CDR3 is made up of 17 amino acids. The CDR3 region is CASSKLGTLATNEKLFF. Written as DNA, the CDR3 is TGTGCCAGCAGTAAGCTGGGGACACTTGCAACTAATGAAAAACTGTTTTTT.

This chain connects TRBV5-1 to TRBJ1-5; D call uncertain. Germline CDR1 and CDR2: SGHRS and YFSETQ. The CDR3 totals 17 residues. The V end lost 5 bases, the J end lost 0 bases, and 18 bases lay between the germline ends. DNA for the CDR3: TGCGCCAGCAGACTAGTTCGACACACATATAGCAATCAGCCCCAGCATTTT. It is translated as CASRLVRHTYSNQPQHF. The entire variable domain, with the rest obtained from reference TRBV5-1 and TRBJ1-5, is as follows: KAGVTQTPRYLIKTRGQQVTLSCSPISGHRSVSWYQQTPGQGLQFLFEYFSETQRNKGNFPGRFSGRQFSNSRSEMNVSTLELGDSALYLCASRLVRHTYSNQPQHFGDGTRLSIL.

In the case of this clone: A read error may account for a junction end that differs from germline. The gene calls are TRBV7-9 and TRBJ1-1; possible D gene TRBD1, 5 bases. The CDR3 loop spans 12 amino acids. Looked up from germline, CDR1 is SEHNR and CDR2 is FQNEAQ (reference sequence). CDR3 nucleotide sequence: TGTTCCAGCAGCTTAACAGGTCTTAGGGCTTTCTTT. This gives the protein CSSSLTGLRAFF.

The genes are TRBV27 and TRBJ2-6; D gene uncertain. Germline CDR1 is MNHEY and CDR2 is SMNVEV (reference sequence). The CDR3 covers 15 residues. V was cut by 2 bases and J by 2 bases, with 7 bases left in between. The CDR3 reads CASSLGVAGANVLTF. In DNA form, the CDR3 reads TGTGCCAGCAGTTTAGGTGTAGCTGGGGCCAACGTCCTGACTTTC.

This clone was observed once. The rearrangement links TRBV28 to TRBJ1-4; the D is unclear. CDR1 is MDHEN, CDR2 SYDVKM, per germline. The CDR3 contains 14 residues. Trimming took 9 bases from V and 5 from J, leaving 16 bases between them. DNA for the CDR3: TGTGCCAGTTATGAGGCTAGGGAGAATGAAAAACTGTTTTTT. This gives the protein CASYEARENEKLFF.

As regards this clone: An end of the junction does not agree with germline; a read error may underlie this. The J gene is TRBJ2-1, the V gene TRBV7-7, with TRBD1 identical over 7 bases. This CDR3 comprises 15 residues. Germline CDR1 and CDR2: SSHAT and FNYEAQ (reference sequence). The CDR3: CASSLKRQGWNEQFF. The CDR3 DNA sequence: TGTGCTAGCAGCTTAAAGAGACAGGGTTGGAATGAGCAGTTCTTC. The variable domain in full, with the rest retrieved from reference TRBV7-7 and TRBJ2-1, is GAGVSQSPRYKVTKRGQDVTLRCDPISSHATLYWYQQALGQGPEFLTYFNYEAQPDKSGLPSDRFSAERPEGSISTLTIQRTEQRDSAMYRCASSLKRQGWNEQFFGPGTRLTVL.